The entry that follows covers one T cell receptor beta chain sequence. The data stem from a study of shared clonotypes between healthy human individuals. The germline V and J ends were trimmed by 4 bases and 8 bases, with 12 bases remaining between them. This CDR3 comprises 13 residues. From germline, CDR1 is PRHDT and CDR2 FYEKMQ (reference sequence). CD45RO-negative cells were positively selected for CCR7, leaving out terminally differentiated effector memory CD45RA+ cells. All donors were Caucasian adults living in Nashville, Tennessee. Evenly divided among several immunoSEQ plates was the genomic DNA of each subset. Method: immunoSEQ multiplex PCR; TCRdb's copy keeps in-frame clones and lacks some. This sample has around 1.9 million clones, with approximately 92% found just once.

The sample taken for sequencing was naive CD8+ T cells from PBMCs. J is TRBJ2-1 and V is TRBV13, with D perhaps TRBD1 (6 bases). This receptor was identified in a man aged 18 to 35 in good health. Some clones in this sample may be carry-over from other donors' samples. Here the CDR3 DNA reads TGTGCCAGCAGCTACAGGGTTTACGATGAGCAGTTCTTC. It codes for CASSYRVYDEQFF.